These T cell receptor beta chains were read from a single sample in a study of Graves' ophthalmopathy and Graves' hyperthyroidism. TCRdb fed the multiplex PCR reads into MiXCR, producing one record per CDR3 protein. The table records 200,000 to 250,000 distinct CDR3 sequences, about 22% of them present only once. The sample comprised peripheral blood. All receptors come from a woman in her 50s with Graves' ophthalmopathy. Each CDR3 is given with its conserved first and last residue. D genes are given only for firm matches. Expanded clones get a size class; other rows say once, few or many, or leave the size out.

DNA: TGTGCCAGCAGCTTCCCCTGGGGGGCGGGAGACAATGAGCAGTTCTTC
CDR3: CASSFPWGAGDNEQFF
D: -
size: few
J: TRBJ2-1
V: TRBV11-2

DNA: TGTGCCAGCAGCCGAGGGCTAGCGGACAACCAGCAGTACTTC
CDR3: CASSRGLADNQQYF
D: TRBD2
size: -
J: TRBJ2-7
V: TRBV3-1

DNA: TGTGCCAGCACCACTCCGGGGGGCGCTTTCACCGGGGAGCTGTTTTTT
CDR3: CASTTPGGAFTGELFF
D: -
size: few
J: TRBJ2-2
V: TRBV6-1

DNA: TGTGCCAGCAGCCAAGATTTTCGGTACTATGGCTACACCTTC
CDR3: CASSQDFRYYGYTF
D: -
size: many
J: TRBJ1-2
V: TRBV3-1

DNA: TGTGCCAGCAGCCAAAAGACCAGGACTAGGGTGAACACCGGGGAGCTGTTTTTT
CDR3: CASSQKTRTRVNTGELFF
D: TRBD2
size: few
J: TRBJ2-2
V: TRBV4-2

DNA: TGTGCCAGCAAACGGGGCACGGAGACCCAGTACTTC
CDR3: CASKRGTETQYF
D: -
size: many
J: TRBJ2-5
V: TRBV6-5

DNA: TGTGCCAGCTCACCAACATGGACTGAACAAGAGACCCAGTACTTC
CDR3: CASSPTWTEQETQYF
D: -
size: many
J: TRBJ2-5
V: TRBV18

DNA: TGTGCCAGCAGCTTGGGGCCAGGGTATGGGACTGAAGCTTTCTTT
CDR3: CASSLGPGYGTEAFF
D: -
size: few
J: TRBJ1-1
V: TRBV5-8

DNA: TGTGCCTGGGGACCGGGACAGAGAAATTCACCCCTCCACTTT
CDR3: CAWGPGQRNSPLHF
D: TRBD1
size: many
J: TRBJ1-6
V: TRBV30

DNA: TGCGCCAGCAGCTTCAGACTAGCGGTGCAAGAGACCCAGTACTTC
CDR3: CASSFRLAVQETQYF
D: TRBD2
size: -
J: TRBJ2-5
V: TRBV5-1

DNA: TGTGCCTACGACAGGCACACTGAAGCTTTCTTT
CDR3: CAYDRHTEAFF
D: -
size: -
J: TRBJ1-1
V: TRBV30

DNA: TGTGCCAGCAGTTTCAGGACCCCCTACGAGCAGTACTTC
CDR3: CASSFRTPYEQYF
D: -
size: many
J: TRBJ2-7
V: TRBV28

DNA: TGTGCCACCTCGGGGACTAGCGGGTTCACCGGGGAGCTGTTTTTT
CDR3: CATSGTSGFTGELFF
D: TRBD2
size: -
J: TRBJ2-2
V: TRBV24-1

DNA: TGCGCCAGCAGCTTGGCATGGGAGCCGAGGACTGAAGCTTTCTTT
CDR3: CASSLAWEPRTEAFF
D: -
size: many
J: TRBJ1-1
V: TRBV5-1

DNA: TGTGCCAGCAGCGGACAGGGCCGTAGCAATCAGCCCCAGCATTTT
CDR3: CASSGQGRSNQPQHF
D: TRBD1
size: many
J: TRBJ1-5
V: TRBV28

DNA: TGCGCCAGCAGCCCGGATGACAGGCGAAACACTGAAGCTTTCTTT
CDR3: CASSPDDRRNTEAFF
D: -
size: few
J: TRBJ1-1
V: TRBV5-1

DNA: TGTGCCAGCAGTTCAGGGGTCTATGGCTACACCTTC
CDR3: CASSSGVYGYTF
D: -
size: -
J: TRBJ1-2
V: TRBV6-5

DNA: TGTGCCAGCAGTCTCTCGGACAGCCAGGGTGCTTTCTTT
CDR3: CASSLSDSQGAFF
D: -
size: -
J: TRBJ1-1
V: TRBV12-3/TRBV12-4

DNA: TGTGCCAGCAGTTTAACTGATTATAATTCACCCCTCCACTTT
CDR3: CASSLTDYNSPLHF
D: -
size: many
J: TRBJ1-6
V: TRBV27

DNA: TGTGCCAGCAGCCCTCAGGAAGGGGCAAATCAGCCCCAGCATTTT
CDR3: CASSPQEGANQPQHF
D: -
size: -
J: TRBJ1-5
V: TRBV6-2/TRBV6-3

DNA: TGTGCCAGCAGCCCATGGAGCGGTTCGAGCTCCTACGAGCAGTACTTC
CDR3: CASSPWSGSSSYEQYF
D: -
size: many
J: TRBJ2-7
V: TRBV11-2

DNA: TGTGCCAGCAGCGGGAGTGAGTCCTACGAGCAGTACTTC
CDR3: CASSGSESYEQYF
D: -
size: -
J: TRBJ2-7
V: TRBV6-1

DNA: TGTGCCAGCTCACGGGGACAGGGAAGAGCGTTAGCCAAAAACATTCAGTACTTC
CDR3: CASSRGQGRALAKNIQYF
D: TRBD1
size: many
J: TRBJ2-4
V: TRBV18

DNA: TGTGCCAGCAGCCAAGTGGAACAGGGTAACGGCTACACCTTC
CDR3: CASSQVEQGNGYTF
D: -
size: many
J: TRBJ1-2
V: TRBV3-1

DNA: TGCAGTGCTAGCCGACATCTCAATTCCTATAATTCACCCCTCCACTTT
CDR3: CSASRHLNSYNSPLHF
D: -
size: -
J: TRBJ1-6
V: TRBV20-1

DNA: TGTGCCAGCGGAGGAGTAGAGAGCGGGAGTAGGAACGAGCAGTACTTC
CDR3: CASGGVESGSRNEQYF
D: TRBD2
size: -
J: TRBJ2-7
V: TRBV28

DNA: TGTGCCAGCAGTTTTCAAGGTGTCTCCTACGAGCAGTACTTC
CDR3: CASSFQGVSYEQYF
D: -
size: -
J: TRBJ2-7
V: TRBV12-3/TRBV12-4

DNA: TGTGCCAGCAGCCTACAGGGGGCTGCAGAGACCCAGTACTTC
CDR3: CASSLQGAAETQYF
D: TRBD1
size: -
J: TRBJ2-5
V: TRBV12-3/TRBV12-4

DNA: TGTGCCAGTAGTCCACTGGGACAGGTGATCTCTGGGGCCAACGTCCTGACTTTC
CDR3: CASSPLGQVISGANVLTF
D: TRBD1
size: -
J: TRBJ2-6
V: TRBV19

DNA: TGTGCCGGGGGAAGGGGGTACCAAGAGACCCAGTACTTC
CDR3: CAGGRGYQETQYF
D: -
size: many
J: TRBJ2-5
V: TRBV6-1

DNA: TGTGCCAGCAGCCAGAGCGGGAGTGGAGAGACCCAGTACTTC
CDR3: CASSQSGSGETQYF
D: TRBD2
size: -
J: TRBJ2-5
V: TRBV28

DNA: TGTGCCAGTAGTTCCGACAGATCGAACACTGAAGCTTTCTTT
CDR3: CASSSDRSNTEAFF
D: -
size: many
J: TRBJ1-1
V: TRBV19

DNA: TGTGCCAGCAGCCCCCCAGCGGGAGGAAGAGAGACCCAGTACTTC
CDR3: CASSPPAGGRETQYF
D: TRBD2
size: -
J: TRBJ2-5
V: TRBV7-2

DNA: TGCGCCAGCAGCTTCACCGGGACAACCAACTATGGCTACACCTTC
CDR3: CASSFTGTTNYGYTF
D: -
size: many
J: TRBJ1-2
V: TRBV5-1

DNA: TGTGCCACCAGCAGATCGTTCCGACTACTAGCGGTGAGCTCCTACGAGCAGTACTTC
CDR3: CATSRSFRLLAVSSYEQYF
D: TRBD2
size: many
J: TRBJ2-7
V: TRBV15

DNA: TGTGCCAGCATCACACCCTACAGAGGGGACACTGAAGCTTTCTTT
CDR3: CASITPYRGDTEAFF
D: -
size: -
J: TRBJ1-1
V: TRBV7-9

DNA: TGTGCCAGCAGCGAGCGGAGGCCCTCCTACGAGCAGTACTTC
CDR3: CASSERRPSYEQYF
D: -
size: many
J: TRBJ2-7
V: TRBV7-2

DNA: TGTGCCAGCAGCACCCTTGAGCAGTACTTC
CDR3: CASSTLEQYF
D: -
size: -
J: TRBJ2-7
V: TRBV28